A selection of T cell receptor beta chains follows, all from one sample in a study of blood T cells in healthy people across ages. TCRdb recomputed calls from the 5' RACE reads with MiXCR, one row per CDR3 protein. The table lists 600,000 to 1,000,000 distinct CDR3 sequences, around a quarter of them singletons. These data also formed part of another study, on T cells of mothers and their children.

Sequences were obtained from blood. Every receptor here comes from a boy younger than 18 in good health. CDR3s include the opening cysteine and the closing phenylalanine or tryptophan. D genes are given only for firm matches. The size field is filled for only some rows; it gives once, few, many or a size class.

few,TRBD2,TRBV15,TRBJ2-7,TGTGCCACCAGCAGACCGGGAGGAAGGACTAGCGGGAACGAGCAGTACTTC,CATSRPGGRTSGNEQYF
once,-,TRBV4-2,TRBJ1-4,TGTGCCAGCAGCCAAGAAGGGCCAGCAACTAATGAAAGACTGTTTTTT,CASSQEGPATNERLFF
few,-,TRBV2,TRBJ1-3,TGTGCCAGCAGTGACGAGTCCTCTGGAAACACCATATATTTT,CASSDESSGNTIYF
-,-,TRBV24-1,TRBJ2-6,TGTGCCACCAACGCGGGGCCGGGGGCCAACGTCCTGACTTTC,CATNAGPGANVLTF
few,-,TRBV12-3/TRBV12-4,TRBJ2-1,TGTGCCAGCAGTTTAGAATTTTGGACGGAAACCTACAATGAGCAGTTCTTC,CASSLEFWTETYNEQFF
-,-,TRBV10-3,TRBJ2-7,TGTGCCATCAGTGATGCAGGGCGCAGAGGCTACGAGCAGTACTTC,CAISDAGRRGYEQYF
-,TRBD2,TRBV13,TRBJ2-5,TGTGCCAGCAGCCCAGGGACTAGCGTATATCAAGAGACCCAGTACTTC,CASSPGTSVYQETQYF
-,TRBD1,TRBV25-1,TRBJ2-2,TGTGCCAGCAGTGACGTCTCGGGGAAGACAGGGGACACCGGGGAGCTGTTTTTT,CASSDVSGKTGDTGELFF
once,-,TRBV7-2,TRBJ1-4,TGTGCCAGCAGCTTAGAGATGGGTAATGAAAAACTGTTTTTT,CASSLEMGNEKLFF
few,TRBD2,TRBV3-1,TRBJ2-1,TGTGCCAGCAGCCGCTCTCTGGCGGGAGGGCCTTATGAGCAGTTCTTC,CASSRSLAGGPYEQFF
-,TRBD1,TRBV29-1,TRBJ2-1,TGCAGCGCCGGGACAGGGGGCAATGAGCAGTTCTTC,CSAGTGGNEQFF
few,TRBD2,TRBV6-1,TRBJ2-2,TGTGCCAGCAGCTTCGGACTAGGGGATACCGGGGAGCTGTTTTTT,CASSFGLGDTGELFF
-,TRBD1,TRBV7-2,TRBJ1-3,TGTGCCAGCAGCTTAAGGGGACAGGGGGTCAACACCACATATTTT,CASSLRGQGVNTTYF
-,TRBD1,TRBV20-1,TRBJ1-4,TGCAGTGCTAGAGATAGTAGGACAGGGAGGTCTGTTGGTGAAAAACTGTTTTTT,CSARDSRTGRSVGEKLFF
few,TRBD1,TRBV4-3,TRBJ1-6,TGCGCCAGCAGCCAAGACAGGGGGTCCTATAATTCACCCCTCCACTTT,CASSQDRGSYNSPLHF
few,-,TRBV10-2,TRBJ1-5,TGCGCCAGCAGTGAGTCGACCGAGCAGCCCCAGCATTTT,CASSESTEQPQHF
-,TRBD2,TRBV7-9,TRBJ2-2,TGTGCCAGCAGCTCGCTGGGACTAGCGGACACCGGGGAGCTGTTTTTT,CASSSLGLADTGELFF
-,TRBD1,TRBV5-5,TRBJ2-5,TGTGCCAGCAGCTTCACAGGGGACGGGACCCAGTACTTC,CASSFTGDGTQYF
many,-,TRBV6-2/TRBV6-3,TRBJ1-5,TGTGCCAGCAGTTACGCCCAGGGCGGCAATCAGCCCCAGCATTTT,CASSYAQGGNQPQHF
-,TRBD2,TRBV7-2,TRBJ2-1,TGTGCCAGCAGCCTTTTACCCGGGACTAGCGGATTCAATGAGCAGTTCTTC,CASSLLPGTSGFNEQFF
few,-,TRBV28,TRBJ1-4,TGTGCCAGCCTTCTTGCCTCGGCGGGGGAAAAACTGTTTTTT,CASLLASAGEKLFF
-,-,TRBV7-3,TRBJ2-5,TGTGCCAGCAGCTTAAGTGGTAGGGCCGCGGAGACCCAGTACTTC,CASSLSGRAAETQYF
-,-,TRBV6-1,TRBJ1-1,TGTGCCAGCAGCCTATCCAGGGGCCAGGGGAACACTGAGGCTTTCTTT,CASSLSRGQGNTEAFF